These 13 T cell receptor beta chains came from one sample sequenced in a study of shared clonotypes between healthy human individuals. Clones were sequenced by immunoSEQ multiplex PCR, and TCRdb holds only the in-frame ones, with some missing. The data hold 400,000 to 600,000 clones, with about four fifths observed a single time. The sequencing sample was made of PBMCs. The receptors stem from a woman in her thirties or forties in good health. Some clones in this sample may be carry-over from other donors' samples.

The V call is TRBV28, the J call TRBJ2-7, with 9 bases identical to TRBD2. Trimming cost V 5 bases and J 4 bases; bases outside gene matches: 9. CDR1 is MDHEN, CDR2 SYDVKM, per germline. This CDR3 contains 15 residues. The CDR3 DNA reads TGTGCCAGCAGTCCATATAGCGGGAGTACGTACGAGCAGTACTTC. This codes for CASSPYSGSTYEQYF.

This chain uses TRBV7-8 with TRBJ2-2; possible D gene TRBD2, 6 bases. Per germline, CDR1 SGHVS and CDR2 FQNEAQ. This CDR3 is 16 amino acids long. Trimming took off 6 bases at V and 3 bases at J, with 17 bases between the two ends. The CDR3 sequence is CASSLDSTGDTGELFF. Here the CDR3 DNA reads TGTGCCAGCAGTCTTGACTCCACGGGGGACACCGGGGAGCTGTTTTTT.

The chain uses TRBV19 and TRBJ1-2; no reliable D call. The CDR3 is 13 amino acids. Germline V lookup: CDR1 LNHDA, CDR2 SQIVND (reference sequence). V was cut by 1 base and J by 5 bases, with 8 bases left in between. The CDR3 sequence: CASSIGTEYGYTF. CDR3 DNA sequence: TGTGCCAGTAGTATAGGCACAGAGTATGGCTACACCTTC.

This clone was observed a few times. V is TRBV27 and J is TRBJ2-5, with D perhaps matching TRBD2 (5 bases). The J call is in doubt because the DNA end fits TRBJ2-7 better. Germline CDR1 MNHEY, CDR2 SMNVEV (reference sequence). The CDR3 has 15 residues. CDR3 residues: CASSTWERYTYEQYF. CDR3 nucleotide sequence: TGTGCCAGCAGTACCTGGGAGCGTTATACCTACGAGCAGTACTTC.

This clone was counted once. The gene calls are TRBV28 and TRBJ2-5, with a weak D call TRBD2 (5 bases). The CDR3 contains 11 residues. Deletions cut 2 bases from V and 11 bases from J, with 9 bases between. Germline assignment: CDR1 MDHEN and CDR2 SYDVKM. CDR3 loop: CASSLVGEQYF. The DNA of the CDR3 is TGTGCCAGCAGTTTAGTGGGAGAGCAGTACTTC.

This chain joins TRBV21-1 and TRBJ2-7; no check of the table's D call, TRBD1, against the DNA was made. TRBV21-1 constitutes a pseudogene. There are 14 residues in the CDR3. CDR3 sequence reads: CASSNRDRLYEQYF. The CDR3, as DNA: TGTGCCAGCAGCAATAGGGACAGGCTCTACGAGCAGTACTTC.

The gene calls are TRBV29-1 and TRBJ2-7, with TRBD1 matching 9 bases. Germline CDR1 is SQVTM and CDR2 is ANQGSEA. The CDR3 spans 14 residues. V shed 5 bases, J shed 1 base, and the junction held 6 bases outside the gene matches. The DNA of the CDR3 is TGCAGCGTTAAAACGGGACAGGGTTCCTACGAGCAGTACTTC. Encoded protein: CSVKTGQGSYEQYF.

This clone was picked up a small number of times. The V call is TRBV28, the J call TRBJ2-7; TRBD1 is a possible D gene (6 bases). The germline CDR1 and CDR2 sequences are MDHEN and SYDVKM. V was clipped by 4 bases and J by 1 base, with 14 bases between them. CDR3 size: 15 residues. The CDR3 loop reads CASSSTHRESYEQYF. CDR3 coding DNA: TGTGCCAGCAGTTCTACCCACAGGGAATCCTACGAGCAGTACTTC. The full variable domain, with the rest looked up from reference TRBV28 and TRBJ2-7, is DVKVTQSSRYLVKRTGEKVFLECVQDMDHENMFWYRQDPGLGLRLIYFSYDVKMKEKGDIPEGYSVSREKKERFSLILESASTNQTSMYLCASSSTHRESYEQYFGPGTRLTVT.

The chain couples TRBV15 to TRBJ2-4, with D possibly being TRBD1 (6 bases). Trimming shortened V by 5 bases and J by 9 bases, and 14 bases separated the two germline ends. Per the germline V gene, CDR1 is LNHNV and CDR2 is YYDKDF (reference sequence). The length of the CDR3 is 13 residues. The CDR3 nucleotides read TGTGCCACCAGCCTAGGAACAGGGCTCATTCAGTACTTC. Residues: CATSLGTGLIQYF.

This clone appeared a single time. The chain carries TRBV10-3 and TRBJ2-3, with TRBD2 matching 13 bases. V shed 6 bases, J shed 3 bases, and the junction held 0 bases outside the gene matches. This CDR3 is 14 amino acids long. Germline V CDR1 and CDR2: ENHRY, SYGVKD. The CDR3, as DNA: TGTGCCATCAGGACTAGCGGGAGGACAGATACGCAGTATTTT. This sequence encodes CAIRTSGRTDTQYF.

This rearrangement joins TRBV5-5 to TRBJ2-1, with D uncertain. Trimming stripped 2 bases from V and 10 bases from J, with 10 bases between. The CDR3 runs 12 residues. The germline CDR1 and CDR2 sequences are SGHKS and YYEKEE (reference sequence). The CDR3 sequence: CASSLQGREQFF. The CDR3 DNA reads TGTGCCAGCAGCTTACAAGGGCGAGAGCAGTTCTTC.

V and J are TRBV6-4 and TRBJ2-1, with D perhaps matching TRBD1 or TRBD2 (5 bases each). This CDR3 is 12 amino acids long. Germline CDR1 MRHNA, CDR2 SNTAGT. The V gene lost 9 bases and the J gene lost 11 bases, with 17 bases spanning the gap. The CDR3 DNA follows: TGTGCCAGGGCTCCGTCTTGGGGGAAGCAGTTCTTC. This encodes CARAPSWGKQFF.

This rearrangement joins TRBV9 to TRBJ2-3; 7 positions match TRBD2. This CDR3 has 15 amino acids. Germline V lookup: CDR1 SGDLS, CDR2 YYNGEE. Germline trimming cut 3 bases from V and 3 bases from J; bases unmatched to any gene: 7. The CDR3 region is CASSASGILTDTQYF. CDR3 in DNA: TGTGCCAGCAGCGCCAGCGGGATACTTACAGATACGCAGTATTTT.